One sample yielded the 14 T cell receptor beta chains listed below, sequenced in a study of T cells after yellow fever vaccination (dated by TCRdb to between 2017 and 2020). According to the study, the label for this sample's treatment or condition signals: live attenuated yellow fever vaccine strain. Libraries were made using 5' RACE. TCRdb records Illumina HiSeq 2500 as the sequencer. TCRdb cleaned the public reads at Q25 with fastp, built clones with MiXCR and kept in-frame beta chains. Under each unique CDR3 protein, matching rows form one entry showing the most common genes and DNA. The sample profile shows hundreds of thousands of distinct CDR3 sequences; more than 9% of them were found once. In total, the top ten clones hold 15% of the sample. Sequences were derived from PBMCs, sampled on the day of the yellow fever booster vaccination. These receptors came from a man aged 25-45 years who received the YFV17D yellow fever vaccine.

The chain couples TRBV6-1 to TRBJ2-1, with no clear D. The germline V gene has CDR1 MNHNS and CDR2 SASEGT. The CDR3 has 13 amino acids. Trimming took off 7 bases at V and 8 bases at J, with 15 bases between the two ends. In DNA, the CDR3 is TGTGCCAGCAACGACCCTACCCCGTATGAGCAGTTCTTC. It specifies CASNDPTPYEQFF.

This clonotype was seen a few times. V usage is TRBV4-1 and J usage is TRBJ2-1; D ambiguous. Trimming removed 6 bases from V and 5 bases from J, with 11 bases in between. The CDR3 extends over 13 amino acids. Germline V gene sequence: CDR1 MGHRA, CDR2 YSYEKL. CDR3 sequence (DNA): TGCGCCAGCAGATCACAAGCTGACAATGAGCAGTTCTTC. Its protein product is CASRSQADNEQFF.

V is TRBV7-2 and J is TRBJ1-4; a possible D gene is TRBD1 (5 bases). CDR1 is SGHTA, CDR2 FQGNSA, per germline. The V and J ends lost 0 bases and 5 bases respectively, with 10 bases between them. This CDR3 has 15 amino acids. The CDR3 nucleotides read TGTGCCAGCAGCTTAGCGGGGGTCTTGAATGAAAAACTGTTTTTT. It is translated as CASSLAGVLNEKLFF.

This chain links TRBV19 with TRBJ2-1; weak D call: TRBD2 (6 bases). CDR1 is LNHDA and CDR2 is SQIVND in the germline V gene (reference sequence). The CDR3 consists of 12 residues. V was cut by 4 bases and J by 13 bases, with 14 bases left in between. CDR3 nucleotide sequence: TGTGCCAGTAGTAAACTAGCCCAGTCCCAGTTCTTC. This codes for CASSKLAQSQFF.

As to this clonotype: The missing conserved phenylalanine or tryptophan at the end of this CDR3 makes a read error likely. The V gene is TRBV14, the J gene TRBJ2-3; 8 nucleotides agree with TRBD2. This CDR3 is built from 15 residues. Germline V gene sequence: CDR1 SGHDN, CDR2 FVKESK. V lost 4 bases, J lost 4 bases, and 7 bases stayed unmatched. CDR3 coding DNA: TGTGCCAGCAGCCCCAATTGGGGACTAGCAGATACGCAGTATATT. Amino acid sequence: CASSPNWGLADTQYI.

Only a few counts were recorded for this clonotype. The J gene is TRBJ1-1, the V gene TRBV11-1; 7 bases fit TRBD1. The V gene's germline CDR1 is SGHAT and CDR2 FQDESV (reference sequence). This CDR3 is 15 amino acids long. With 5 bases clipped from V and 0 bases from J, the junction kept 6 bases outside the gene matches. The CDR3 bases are TGTGCCAGCAGCCCTACCGGGACAGTGAACACTGAAGCTTTCTTT. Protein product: CASSPTGTVNTEAFF.

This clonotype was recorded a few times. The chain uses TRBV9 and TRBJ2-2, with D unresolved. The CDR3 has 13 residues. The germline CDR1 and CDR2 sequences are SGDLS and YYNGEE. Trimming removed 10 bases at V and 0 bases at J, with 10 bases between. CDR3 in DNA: TGTGCCTCCGGGCTAGCGAACACCGGGGAGCTGTTTTTT. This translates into CASGLANTGELFF.

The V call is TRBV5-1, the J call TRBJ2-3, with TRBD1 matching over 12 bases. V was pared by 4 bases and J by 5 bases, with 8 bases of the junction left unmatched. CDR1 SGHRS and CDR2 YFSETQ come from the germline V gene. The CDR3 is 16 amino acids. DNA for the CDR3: TGCGCCAGCAGCGAAGCGGGGACAGGGGGCCAAGATACGCAGTATTTT. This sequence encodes CASSEAGTGGQDTQYF.

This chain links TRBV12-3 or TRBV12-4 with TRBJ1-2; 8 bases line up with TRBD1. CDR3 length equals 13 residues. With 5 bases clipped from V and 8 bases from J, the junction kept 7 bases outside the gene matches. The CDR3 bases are TGTGCCAGCAGTCTCGACAGGGGTCACGGCTACACCTTC. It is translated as CASSLDRGHGYTF.

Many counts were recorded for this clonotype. The CDR3 loop is CAWSVGRTYTGELFF. The CDR3 DNA is TGTGCCTGGAGTGTAGGGCGGACCTACACCGGGGAGCTGTTTTTT. The chain combines TRBV30 with TRBJ2-2; D unclear. This CDR3 has 15 residues. Germline CDR1 reads GTSNPN; CDR2 reads SVGIG (reference sequence). V was trimmed by 0 bases and J by 3 bases, leaving 11 bases between them.

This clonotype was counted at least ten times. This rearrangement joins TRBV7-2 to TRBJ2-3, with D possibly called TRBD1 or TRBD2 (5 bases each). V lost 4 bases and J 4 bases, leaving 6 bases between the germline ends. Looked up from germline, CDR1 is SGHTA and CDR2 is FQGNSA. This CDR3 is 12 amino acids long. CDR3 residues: CASSWDPDTQYF. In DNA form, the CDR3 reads TGTGCCAGCAGCTGGGACCCAGATACGCAGTATTTT. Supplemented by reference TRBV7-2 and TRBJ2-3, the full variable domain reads GAGVSQSPSNKVTEKGKDVELRCDPISGHTALYWYRQSLGQGLEFLIYFQGNSAPDKSGLPSDRFSAERTGGSVSTLTIQRTQQEDSAVYLCASSWDPDTQYFGPGTRLTVL.

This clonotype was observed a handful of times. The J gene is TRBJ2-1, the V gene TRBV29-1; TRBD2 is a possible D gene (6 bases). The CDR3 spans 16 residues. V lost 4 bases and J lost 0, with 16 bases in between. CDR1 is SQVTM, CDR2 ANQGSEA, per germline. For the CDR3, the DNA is TGCAGCGTTGTTTTTCGGGACTCCAGCTCCTACAATGAGCAGTTCTTC. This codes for CSVVFRDSSSYNEQFF.

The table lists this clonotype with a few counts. CDR3 amino acids: CASREIRENTGELFF. The CDR3 DNA reads TGTGCCAGCAGGGAGATCCGGGAGAACACCGGGGAGCTGTTTTTT. This rearrangement joins TRBV28 to TRBJ2-2, with D perhaps TRBD2 (5 bases). Deletions cut 6 bases from V and 1 base from J, with 12 bases between. Germline CDR1 is MDHEN and CDR2 is SYDVKM. The length of the CDR3 is 15 residues.

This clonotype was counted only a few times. Here the CDR3 DNA reads TGCGCCAGCAGCTTGGGTCAGCGAAGCTCCTACAATGAGCAGTTCTTC. The encoded protein is CASSLGQRSSYNEQFF. The chain joins TRBV5-1 to TRBJ2-1; no firm D call. Per germline, CDR1 SGHRS and CDR2 YFSETQ. The CDR3 sequence is 16 residues long. With 0 bases removed from V and 0 bases from J, the gap between germline ends came to 10 bases.